Listed below are T cell receptor beta chains from one sample, sequenced in a study of blood T cells in healthy people across ages. TCRdb re-analysed the 5' RACE reads in MiXCR, keeping a single row per CDR3 protein. The sample holds 750,000 to 950,000 distinct CDR3 sequences, approximately 32% seen once. These data were also reused for a study on T cells of mothers and their children.

Input material: blood. These receptors originate from a woman aged 40-49 years in good health. The CDR3 runs from the conserved cysteine through the conserved F or W. The order of the fields is clone size, D gene, CDR3 length, J gene, V gene, CDR3 protein, CDR3 DNA. D genes are given only for firm matches. Clone size, where shown, is once, few, many, or a class for clones that have expanded.

NA	TRBD1	16	TRBJ2-7	TRBV18	CASSPTGTAKTYEQYF	TGTGCCAGCTCACCTACCGGGACAGCCAAGACCTACGAGCAGTACTTC
many	TRBD1	13	TRBJ1-1	TRBV7-9	CASSRALGQEAFF	TGTGCCAGCAGTCGAGCGTTGGGACAGGAAGCTTTCTTT
NA	NA	15	TRBJ2-1	TRBV10-3	CATQRGAEKNNEQFF	TGTGCCACCCAAAGGGGAGCGGAGAAAAACAATGAGCAGTTCTTC
few	TRBD2	15	TRBJ2-3	TRBV7-2	CASSLRGESTDTQYF	TGTGCCAGCAGCTTGCGGGGGGAAAGCACAGATACGCAGTATTTT
NA	TRBD2	15	TRBJ2-7	TRBV28	CASSLSAGRETEQYF	TGTGCCAGCAGTTTATCCGCGGGGAGGGAGACCGAGCAGTACTTC
few	NA	14	TRBJ2-1	TRBV28	CASSVEHAGRSEFF	TGTGCCAGCAGTGTAGAACATGCCGGGCGTTCCGAGTTCTTC
NA	NA	14	TRBJ2-7	TRBV7-2	CASSMGTIGGEQYF	TGTGCCAGCAGTATGGGGACAATTGGAGGCGAGCAGTACTTC
many	NA	16	TRBJ2-1	TRBV28	CASSPPRTGVINEQFF	TGTGCCAGCAGTCCCCCCAGAACGGGGGTTATCAATGAGCAGTTCTTC
NA	NA	19	TRBJ2-6	TRBV5-1	CASSSVGGGLGSGANVLTF	TGCGCCAGCAGCTCGGTCGGAGGGGGGCTCGGATCTGGGGCCAACGTCCTGACTTTC
NA	NA	15	TRBJ1-1	TRBV7-2	CASSIVGTGLQRAFF	TGTGCCAGCAGCATAGTGGGGACCGGCCTCCAACGAGCTTTCTTT
NA	NA	15	TRBJ1-1	TRBV6-5	CASSYEGGMNTEAFF	TGTGCCAGCAGTTACGAGGGGGGCATGAACACTGAAGCTTTCTTT
NA	TRBD2	18	TRBJ2-3	TRBV29-1	CSVEDRRLAGESTDTQYF	TGCAGCGTTGAAGATCGGCGACTAGCGGGGGAAAGCACAGATACGCAGTATTTT
few	TRBD2	15	TRBJ2-1	TRBV4-2	CASNPSLAGDNEQFF	TGTGCCAGCAACCCATCGCTAGCGGGGGACAATGAGCAGTTCTTC
NA	NA	13	TRBJ1-1	TRBV29-1	CSVLPRRETEAFF	TGCAGCGTTTTACCGAGACGGGAGACTGAAGCTTTCTTT
NA	TRBD2	17	TRBJ2-3	TRBV5-8	CASSLVALAGPRDTQYF	TGTGCCAGCAGCTTGGTGGCCCTAGCGGGTCCGAGGGATACGCAGTATTTT
few	NA	14	TRBJ2-7	TRBV6-2/TRBV6-3	CASSYKGSAYEQYF	TGTGCCAGCAGTTACAAGGGCTCAGCCTACGAGCAGTACTTC
many	NA	14	TRBJ2-5	TRBV7-2	CASSLGGISETQYF	TGTGCCAGCAGCTTAGGGGGCATCTCGGAGACCCAGTACTTC
NA	TRBD1	15	TRBJ1-2	TRBV27	CASSYPRQGGYGYTF	TGTGCCAGCAGTTATCCTCGACAGGGTGGCTATGGCTACACCTTC
NA	NA	15	TRBJ2-5	TRBV3-1	CASSQEDRTGETQYF	TGTGCCAGCAGCCAAGAGGACAGAACTGGTGAGACCCAGTACTTC
NA	TRBD2	14	TRBJ2-3	TRBV20-1	CSARTSGVTDTQYF	TGCAGTGCTAGGACTAGCGGCGTCACAGATACGCAGTATTTT
many	TRBD1	15	TRBJ2-7	TRBV6-5	CASSYSGTGKYEQYF	TGTGCCAGCAGTTACTCCGGGACAGGGAAGTACGAGCAGTACTTC
NA	NA	13	TRBJ2-3	TRBV28	CASLLGGTDTQYF	TGTGCCAGCCTCTTGGGTGGCACAGATACGCAGTATTTT
NA	NA	18	TRBJ2-1	TRBV3-1	CASSQTLRTLPSGNEQFF	TGTGCCAGCAGCCAGACCCTTCGAACCCTCCCGTCTGGTAATGAGCAGTTCTTC
NA	NA	13	TRBJ1-1	TRBV18	CASSPTSGDEAFF	TGTGCCAGCTCACCAACTTCAGGGGACGAAGCTTTCTTT
NA	TRBD2	18	TRBJ2-7	TRBV28	CASSFPGLAGGPSYEQYF	TGTGCCAGCAGTTTTCCCGGACTAGCGGGAGGCCCTTCCTACGAGCAGTACTTC
NA	TRBD1	13	TRBJ2-5	TRBV29-1	CSDTQGAGETQYF	TGCAGCGATACGCAGGGGGCCGGGGAGACCCAGTACTTC
NA	TRBD1	14	TRBJ1-1	TRBV20-1	CSARAGTGNADAFF	TGCAGTGCTAGGGCCGGGACAGGGAATGCCGACGCTTTCTTT
NA	NA	14	TRBJ1-3	TRBV5-1	CASSAGGTGNTIYF	TGCGCCAGCAGCGCCGGAGGGACTGGAAACACCATATATTTT
NA	NA	14	TRBJ1-1	TRBV9	CASSVVGANTEAFF	TGTGCCAGCAGCGTAGTAGGGGCGAACACTGAAGCTTTCTTT
many	TRBD2	18	TRBJ2-7	TRBV7-3	CASSLTRTSGGLTYEQYF	TGTGCCAGCAGCTTAACGCGGACTAGCGGGGGCCTTACCTACGAGCAGTACTTC
few	TRBD2	15	TRBJ2-5	TRBV20-1	CSARDGTSWGETQYF	TGCAGTGCTAGAGATGGGACTAGCTGGGGAGAGACCCAGTACTTC
few	TRBD2	14	TRBJ2-3	TRBV5-1	CASAGGTITDTQYF	TGCGCCAGCGCGGGGGGAACTATCACAGATACGCAGTATTTT
many	NA	13	TRBJ2-7	TRBV12-3/TRBV12-4	CASTEGSSNEQYF	TGTGCCAGCACCGAGGGATCTAGCAACGAGCAGTACTTC
NA	NA	15	TRBJ2-3	TRBV18	CASSRVQGGGGTQYF	TGTGCCAGCTCACGAGTACAGGGAGGTGGAGGTACGCAGTATTTT
few	NA	11	TRBJ1-1	TRBV29-1	CSPSENTEAFF	TGCAGCCCTTCGGAGAACACTGAAGCTTTCTTT
many	TRBD1	16	TRBJ1-2	TRBV5-5	CASSGGTGVRNYGYTF	TGTGCCAGCAGCGGGGGGACAGGGGTACGGAACTATGGCTACACCTTC
NA	TRBD1	15	TRBJ1-5	TRBV28	CASSTGTGGIQPQHF	TGTGCCAGCAGCACCGGGACAGGGGGCATTCAGCCCCAGCATTTT
many	TRBD2	16	TRBJ2-7	TRBV7-2	CASSLGSGGAAYEQYF	TGTGCCAGCAGCTTAGGTAGCGGGGGGGCTGCCTACGAGCAGTACTTC
NA	NA	17	TRBJ2-3	TRBV12-3/TRBV12-4	CASSLSWGRVGTDTQYF	TGTGCCAGCAGTTTATCCTGGGGACGAGTGGGCACAGATACGCAGTATTTT
many	NA	12	TRBJ2-1	TRBV27	CASRYSHNEQFF	TGTGCCAGCAGATACTCTCACAATGAGCAGTTCTTC
few	NA	14	TRBJ2-5	TRBV18	CASSPPPVGETQYF	TGTGCCAGCTCACCACCCCCAGTGGGGGAGACCCAGTACTTC
few	TRBD2	17	TRBJ2-1	TRBV10-3	CAISDPASGSSYNEQFF	TGTGCCATCAGTGACCCGGCTAGCGGCAGCTCCTACAATGAGCAGTTCTTC
many	NA	13	TRBJ2-5	TRBV7-9	CASSKTYEETQYF	TGTGCCAGCAGCAAAACTTATGAAGAGACCCAGTACTTC
NA	TRBD2	16	TRBJ2-7	TRBV3-1	CASSQLSGAGGYEQYF	TGTGCCAGCAGCCAATTAAGCGGGGCCGGGGGCTACGAGCAGTACTTC
many	NA	12	TRBJ2-7	TRBV20-1	CSASSGGYEQYF	TGCAGTGCCTCCTCTGGCGGATACGAGCAGTACTTC
NA	NA	12	TRBJ1-1	TRBV20-1	CSARHRPTEAFF	TGCAGTGCTAGACACAGACCCACTGAAGCTTTCTTT
many	TRBD1	14	TRBJ2-7	TRBV7-2	CASSRQGLGYEQYF	TGTGCCAGCAGCCGACAGGGGCTAGGATACGAGCAGTACTTC
few	TRBD1	17	TRBJ1-2	TRBV5-6	CASSLDPIQQGRNGYTF	TGTGCCAGCAGCTTGGACCCCATCCAACAGGGGCGGAATGGCTACACCTTC
many	TRBD1	17	TRBJ2-7	TRBV28	CASSPIPRDSLSYEQYF	TGTGCCAGCAGTCCGATACCCCGGGACAGCCTCTCCTACGAGCAGTACTTC
NA	TRBD1	16	TRBJ2-3	TRBV15	CAASREQGSHTDTQYF	TGTGCCGCCAGCAGGGAACAGGGGTCACACACAGATACGCAGTATTTT
many	NA	14	TRBJ2-4	TRBV5-1	CASSLDGGKNIQYF	TGCGCCAGCAGCCTGGACGGGGGCAAAAACATTCAGTACTTC
few	NA	15	TRBJ2-3	TRBV6-1	CASSEFKLPTDTQYF	TGTGCCAGCAGTGAATTTAAATTACCCACAGATACGCAGTATTTT